A selection of T cell receptor beta chains follows, all from one sample in a study of T cell responses to AZD1222 COVID-19 vaccine. Method: immunoSEQ multiplex PCR; TCRdb's copy keeps in-frame clones and lacks some. Of around 92,000 clones listed, around 93% are singletons. Sequencing used peripheral blood, obtained on day 0 of AZD1222 vaccination. The receptors come from an adult in good health. Each CDR3 is given with its conserved first and last residue. A D gene is named only where the DNA matches it firmly. Size is stated for part of the rows, as once, few or many counts, or as a class when the clone is expanded.

NA	TRBJ1-2	TRBV29-1	NA	CSVGETLDSTYGYTF	TGCAGCGTTGGAGAAACACTAGACAGTACCTATGGCTACACCTTC
NA	TRBJ2-3	TRBV12-3/TRBV12-4	NA	CASSSSTDTQYF	TGTGCCAGCAGCTCTAGCACAGATACGCAGTATTTT
NA	TRBJ1-2	TRBV13	NA	CASSYKNRGLRNYGYTF	TGTGCCAGCAGTTACAAGAACCGGGGCCTCCGTAACTATGGCTACACCTTC
once	TRBJ2-5	TRBV7-2	TRBD2	CASSLFPAGGQETQYF	TGTGCCAGCAGCTTATTCCCGGCGGGAGGGCAGGAGACCCAGTACTTC
NA	TRBJ1-3	TRBV11-2	NA	CASSLGRGGNTIYF	TGTGCCAGCAGCTTGGGCAGGGGTGGAAACACCATATATTTT
NA	TRBJ1-2	TRBV30	TRBD1	CAWVDRGLYGYTF	TGTGCCTGGGTGGACAGGGGTCTTTATGGCTACACCTTC
NA	TRBJ2-2	TRBV27	TRBD1	CASTQFPGQGNTGELFF	TGTGCCAGCACTCAATTCCCGGGACAGGGAAACACCGGGGAGCTGTTTTTT
NA	TRBJ2-1	TRBV9	TRBD2	CASSVLSSGGFNEQFF	TGTGCCAGCAGCGTTCTGTCTAGCGGGGGGTTCAATGAGCAGTTCTTC
NA	TRBJ2-7	TRBV3-1/TRBV3-2	NA	CASSQEAHRHEQYF	TGTGCCAGCAGCCAAGAAGCCCATCGACACGAGCAGTACTTC
NA	TRBJ1-2	TRBV19	TRBD1	CASSPTGDYGYTF	TGTGCCAGTAGCCCGACAGGGGACTATGGCTACACCTTC
NA	TRBJ2-7	TRBV9	TRBD1	CASSPHPRQDRVQQYF	TGTGCCAGCAGCCCCCACCCCCGGCAAGACAGGGTTCAGCAGTACTTC
NA	TRBJ1-3	TRBV30	NA	CAWSVRGATDTIYF	TGTGCCTGGAGTGTGAGAGGGGCAACGGACACCATATATTTT
NA	TRBJ2-2	TRBV21-1	NA	CASSKIDGTLNGELFF	TGTGCCAGCAGCAAAATAGACGGGACCTTAAACGGGGAGCTGTTTTTT
NA	TRBJ2-6	TRBV14	NA	CASSQDILSSGANVLTF	TGTGCCAGCAGCCAAGATATCTTGAGCTCTGGGGCCAACGTCCTGACTTTC
NA	TRBJ1-4	TRBV4-2	NA	CASSLEWTDFNEKLFF	TGTGCCAGCAGCCTGGAGTGGACCGATTTTAATGAAAAACTGTTTTTT
NA	TRBJ2-7	TRBV7-9	TRBD1	CASSTTGTEQYF	TGTGCCAGCAGCACGACAGGGACCGAGCAGTACTTC
once	TRBJ1-5	TRBV7-2	NA	CASSRDNNQPQHF	TGTGCCAGCAGCCGGGACAACAATCAGCCCCAGCATTTT
NA	TRBJ1-3	TRBV28	NA	CASIGAPGYTIYF	TGTGCCAGCATTGGGGCCCCTGGATACACCATATATTTT
NA	TRBJ2-1	TRBV7-2	NA	CASSLRRVLKSSYNEQFF	TGTGCCAGCAGCTTACGACGGGTATTAAAGAGCTCCTACAATGAGCAGTTCTTC
NA	TRBJ2-1	TRBV4-2	TRBD2	CASSQVAGLSYNEQFF	TGTGCCAGCAGCCAAGTAGCGGGTTTGTCCTACAATGAGCAGTTCTTC
NA	TRBJ1-4	TRBV3-1/TRBV3-2	NA	CASSQRKGVYSEKLFF	TGTGCCAGCAGCCAAAGGAAGGGGGTATATAGTGAAAAACTGTTTTTT
NA	TRBJ1-5	TRBV7-9	NA	CASSRGEGGNQPQHF	TGTGCCAGCAGCCGAGGTGAGGGAGGCAATCAGCCCCAGCATTTT
NA	TRBJ1-2	TRBV7-6	TRBD1	CASSLAWTGEYGYTF	TGTGCCAGCAGCTTAGCCTGGACAGGGGAATATGGCTACACCTTC
NA	TRBJ2-3	TRBV6-5	NA	CASSYDYTDTQYF	TGTGCCAGCAGTTACGACTACACAGATACGCAGTATTTT
once	TRBJ2-4	TRBV7-9	TRBD1	CASSPGQGNIQYF	TGTGCCAGCAGCCCAGGACAGGGGAACATTCAGTACTTC
NA	TRBJ2-1	TRBV29-1	TRBD2	CSVEGTSGSAYNEQFF	TGCAGCGTTGAGGGGACTAGCGGGAGTGCCTACAATGAGCAGTTCTTC
NA	TRBJ1-2	TRBV28	NA	CASSLNSYGYTF	TGTGCCAGCAGTTTAAACAGCTATGGCTACACCTTC
NA	TRBJ1-1	TRBV5-1	NA	CASRPTANTEAFF	TGCGCCAGCAGGCCTACAGCGAACACTGAAGCTTTCTTT
NA	TRBJ1-2	TRBV9	NA	CASSVVGQADYGYTF	TGTGCCAGCAGCGTAGTCGGGCAGGCGGACTATGGCTACACCTTC
NA	TRBJ1-2	TRBV7-3	NA	CASSAGGYGYTF	TGTGCCAGCAGCGCAGGAGGCTATGGCTACACCTTC
NA	TRBJ1-5	TRBV19	NA	CATFGGQRDDSNQPQHF	TGTGCCACCTTCGGCGGTCAGCGGGACGATAGCAATCAGCCCCAGCATTTT
NA	TRBJ1-4	TRBV3-1/TRBV3-2	NA	CASSQVLGEKLFF	TGTGCCAGCAGCCAAGTGTTGGGTGAAAAACTGTTTTTT
NA	TRBJ1-1	TRBV7-2	NA	CASSLDGDIWGTEAFF	TGTGCCAGCAGCTTAGATGGGGACATATGGGGGACTGAAGCTTTCTTT
NA	TRBJ1-1	TRBV18	TRBD1	CASSPTSGGTEAFF	TGTGCCAGCTCACCAACATCAGGGGGCACTGAAGCTTTCTTT
NA	TRBJ1-2	TRBV29-1	NA	CSVDLEIYGYTF	TGCAGCGTTGATCTCGAGATATATGGCTACACCTTC
NA	TRBJ2-3	TRBV27	TRBD1	CASSPQGRGTDTQYF	TGTGCCAGCAGCCCACAGGGGCGAGGCACAGATACGCAGTATTTT
NA	TRBJ2-7	TRBV10-2	NA	CASSEIREQYF	TGCGCCAGCAGTGAGATCCGTGAGCAGTACTTC
NA	TRBJ1-5	TRBV6-5	NA	CATKPPGGNQPQHF	TGTGCCACTAAACCCCCCGGGGGCAATCAGCCCCAGCATTTT
NA	TRBJ1-2	TRBV18	TRBD1	CASSPNPGQNRYGYTF	TGTGCCAGCTCACCAAACCCGGGACAGAATCGCTATGGCTACACCTTC
once	TRBJ2-7	TRBV6-5	TRBD2	CASSSRLAYEQYF	TGTGCCAGCAGTTCGAGACTAGCATACGAGCAGTACTTC
NA	TRBJ1-4	TRBV4-2	NA	CASSPDLNEKLFF	TGTGCCAGCAGCCCAGACCTGAATGAAAAACTGTTTTTT
NA	TRBJ1-2	TRBV11-2	NA	CASSFGQSYYGYTF	TGTGCCAGCAGCTTCGGACAGTCATACTATGGCTACACCTTC
once	TRBJ2-1	TRBV9	NA	CASSGNEQFF	TGTGCCAGCAGCGGCAATGAGCAGTTCTTC
NA	TRBJ1-2	TRBV9	NA	CASSPSSGEGGYTF	TGTGCCAGCAGCCCGAGCTCGGGGGAGGGTGGCTACACCTTC
NA	TRBJ2-5	TRBV5-1	TRBD2	CASSPRVSSGEETQYF	TGCGCCAGCAGCCCCAGAGTTTCCAGCGGGGAAGAGACCCAGTACTTC
NA	TRBJ2-1	TRBV11-2	NA	CASSTFRGEGPYNEQFF	TGTGCCAGCAGCACTTTCAGAGGAGAAGGCCCCTACAATGAGCAGTTCTTC
NA	TRBJ1-1	TRBV11-3	NA	CASSLGTNTEAFF	TGTGCCAGCAGCCTCGGGACGAACACTGAAGCTTTCTTT
NA	TRBJ1-4	TRBV5-1	TRBD1	CASSWTGGIRGSNEKLFF	TGCGCCAGCAGCTGGACAGGGGGCATCAGAGGGTCTAATGAAAAACTGTTTTTT
NA	TRBJ1-1	TRBV5-6	NA	CASSLGANPRAFF	TGTGCCAGCAGCTTGGGGGCCAACCCGCGAGCTTTCTTT
NA	TRBJ1-5	TRBV7-3	NA	CASSQQPDQPQHF	TGTGCCAGCAGCCAACAACCCGATCAGCCCCAGCATTTT
NA	TRBJ1-1	TRBV7-9	NA	CASGDGMNTEAFF	TGTGCCAGCGGAGACGGTATGAACACTGAAGCTTTCTTT